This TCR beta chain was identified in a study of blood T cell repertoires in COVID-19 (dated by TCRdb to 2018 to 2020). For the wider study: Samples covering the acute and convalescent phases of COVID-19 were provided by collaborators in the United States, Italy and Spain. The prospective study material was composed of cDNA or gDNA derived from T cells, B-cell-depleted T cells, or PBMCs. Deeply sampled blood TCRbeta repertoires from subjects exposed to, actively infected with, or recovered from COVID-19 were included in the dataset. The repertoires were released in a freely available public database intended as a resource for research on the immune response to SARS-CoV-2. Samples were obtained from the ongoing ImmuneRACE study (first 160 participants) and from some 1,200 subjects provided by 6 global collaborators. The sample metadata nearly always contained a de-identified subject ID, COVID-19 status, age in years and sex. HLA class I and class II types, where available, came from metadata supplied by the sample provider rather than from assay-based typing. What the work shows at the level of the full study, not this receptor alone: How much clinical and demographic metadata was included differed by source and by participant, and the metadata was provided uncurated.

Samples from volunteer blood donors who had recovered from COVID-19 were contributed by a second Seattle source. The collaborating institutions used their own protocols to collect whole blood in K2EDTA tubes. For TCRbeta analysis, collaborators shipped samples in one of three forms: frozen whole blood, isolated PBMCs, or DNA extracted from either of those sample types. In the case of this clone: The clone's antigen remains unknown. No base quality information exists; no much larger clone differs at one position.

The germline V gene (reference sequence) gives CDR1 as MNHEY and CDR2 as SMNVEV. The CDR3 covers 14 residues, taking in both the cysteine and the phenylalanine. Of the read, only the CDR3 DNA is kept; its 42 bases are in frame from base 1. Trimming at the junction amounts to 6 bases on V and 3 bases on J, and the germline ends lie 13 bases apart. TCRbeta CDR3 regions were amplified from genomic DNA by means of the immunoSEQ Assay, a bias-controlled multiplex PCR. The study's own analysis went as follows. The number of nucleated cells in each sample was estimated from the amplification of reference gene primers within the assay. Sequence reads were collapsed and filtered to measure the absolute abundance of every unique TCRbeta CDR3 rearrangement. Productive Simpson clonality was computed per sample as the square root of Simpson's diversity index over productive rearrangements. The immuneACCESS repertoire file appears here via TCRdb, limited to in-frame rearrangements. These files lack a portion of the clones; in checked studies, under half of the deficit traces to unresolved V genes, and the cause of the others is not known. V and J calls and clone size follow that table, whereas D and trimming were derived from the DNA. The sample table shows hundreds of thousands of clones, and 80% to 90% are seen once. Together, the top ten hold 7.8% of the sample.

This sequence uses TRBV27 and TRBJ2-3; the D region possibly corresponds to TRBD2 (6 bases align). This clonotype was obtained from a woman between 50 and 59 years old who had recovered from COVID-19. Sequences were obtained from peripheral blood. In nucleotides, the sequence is TGTGCCAGCAGGAGCGGGTTTAATACAGATACGCAGTATTTT. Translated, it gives CASRSGFNTDTQYF.